The T cell receptor (beta chain) under discussion was sequenced for a study of beta chain features in type 1 diabetes. Germline trimming cut 0 bases from V and 10 bases from J; bases unmatched to any gene: 4. This CDR3 contains 15 residues. The V gene's germline CDR1 is KGHSH and CDR2 LQKENI. Study-wide results and limits: TCRB CDR3s were moderately but significantly shorter in Type 1 diabetes patients in all four CD4+ subsets. Unsettled here was the matter of whether HLA type influences TCRB rearrangement.

Staining for CD45RO/CCR7/CD25/CD127/CD95/CD27 allowed sorting of CD4+ naive, central memory, regulatory and stem cell-like memory cells. This clone was picked up a small number of times. Antigen unknown. Every isolated RNA sample was fully reverse transcribed, so sequencing captured expressed TCRB transcripts. The protocol was immunoSEQ multiplex PCR, while the TCRdb copy is restricted to in-frame clones and leaves out a portion. The top ten hold 0.026% of the sample, which has under 250,000 clones, roughly 14% seen once. The source is a woman between 40 and 50 years old in good health. Sequencing input: naive CD4+ T cells from blood. This chain connects TRBV18 to TRBJ2-1; 12 bases align to TRBD2. As DNA, the CDR3 is TGTGCCAGCTCACCACCCCTAGCGGGGGGGCCCGAGCAGTTCTTC. It is translated as CASSPPLAGGPEQFF.